The rows below give T cell receptor beta chains drawn from one sample of a study of shared T cell receptors in the human thymus. TCRdb's copy holds only in-frame clones and misses some; the assay was immunoSEQ multiplex PCR. The data contain hundreds of thousands of clones, just under 95% of them singletons. Sequencing was carried out using thymocytes. Receptors originate from a human donor. CDR3s leave out the opening cysteine and the closing phenylalanine or tryptophan. Each record gives: V gene, J gene, CDR3 protein.

TRBV2	TRBJ1-1	ASKNVMNTEAF
TRBV28	TRBJ2-7	ASSLQEAGGSYEQY
TRBV7-3	TRBJ2-1	ASSYGGLVDYNEQF
TRBV5-1	TRBJ1-1	ASSLDRGATEAF
TRBV7-3	TRBJ2-5	ASSSQGPEPTQY
TRBV10-3	TRBJ2-7	AISRTSGRARNEQY
TRBV10-2	TRBJ2-7	ASRPTGLGCEQY
TRBV7-2	TRBJ2-1	ASSFSREQF
TRBV9	TRBJ2-2	ASSGDIDRTNTGELF
TRBV28	TRBJ2-2	ASTARGQRSNTGELF
TRBV19	TRBJ2-3	ASSQGQPTDTQY
TRBV4-3	TRBJ2-2	ASSQSSGLAGGRPGELF
TRBV28	TRBJ2-7	ASSCLRLSSYEQY
TRBV30	TRBJ2-2	AWSPPGTSGTNTGELF
TRBV27	TRBJ2-2	ASSFRGGTGELF
TRBV7-9	TRBJ1-5	ASSLLLPGTGNQPQH
TRBV28	TRBJ2-3	ASSLWIAGGADTQY
TRBV5-1	TRBJ2-1	ASSPPLASASYNEQF
TRBV5-1	TRBJ1-1	ASSLTENTEAF
TRBV14	TRBJ2-3	ASSQPRDTQY
TRBV6-6	TRBJ1-4	ASLRDRDEKLF
TRBV27	TRBJ2-3	ASSQTSGNAPSTDTQY
TRBV25-1	TRBJ1-5	ASSERSHQPQH
TRBV12-5	TRBJ2-1	ASGLAPSGTSGIYEQF
TRBV4-3	TRBJ2-7	ASSQDIGQVGSYEQY
TRBV27	TRBJ2-3	ASSFSAGEKTDTQY
TRBV19	TRBJ2-3	ASSPRDYTDTQY
TRBV19	TRBJ1-5	ASTPSGTYPNQPQH
TRBV7-2	TRBJ2-1	ASSLEVREGPNEQF
TRBV27	TRBJ2-5	ASTRTALRGQETQY
TRBV7-9	TRBJ1-2	ASIKASRPYGYT
TRBV15	TRBJ2-5	ATSSRVGTASGCQETQY